The rows below give T cell receptor beta chains drawn from one sample of a study of spatial heterogeneity in lung cancer. From the 5' RACE reads, TCRdb called clonotypes with MiXCR, one entry per CDR3 protein. The table shows 9,500 to 11,000 distinct CDR3 sequences, with approximately 8% occurring only once. The sequences come from lung tumor tissue, collected at surgery. Receptors originate from a male donor with early-stage non-small cell lung cancer. The CDR3 runs from the conserved cysteine through the conserved F or W. A D gene is named only where the DNA matches it firmly. The size entry is marked missing in some rows and otherwise reads once, few, many or a size class.

V gene: TRBV12-3/TRBV12-4; clone size: medium-sized; D gene: .; J gene: TRBJ2-1; CDR3 DNA: TGTGCCAGCAGTTTATGGTCCAATGAGCAGTTCTTC; CDR3 protein: CASSLWSNEQFF
V gene: TRBV28; clone size: .; D gene: .; J gene: TRBJ2-3; CDR3 DNA: TGTGCCAGCAGTTGGATTTTGTACGGGGGCAAGAGAACAGATACGCAGTATTTT; CDR3 protein: CASSWILYGGKRTDTQYF
V gene: TRBV20-1; clone size: .; D gene: .; J gene: TRBJ1-4; CDR3 DNA: TGCAGTGCTATAGACAGAACTAATGAAAAACTGTTTTTT; CDR3 protein: CSAIDRTNEKLFF
V gene: TRBV10-2; clone size: many; D gene: .; J gene: TRBJ2-3; CDR3 DNA: TGCGCCAGCAACGGAGATACGCAGTATTTT; CDR3 protein: CASNGDTQYF
V gene: TRBV7-3; clone size: .; D gene: TRBD1; J gene: TRBJ2-5; CDR3 DNA: TGTGCCAGCAGCTTAACAGGGGGCGCGGAGACCCAGTACTTC; CDR3 protein: CASSLTGGAETQYF
V gene: TRBV5-1; clone size: .; D gene: .; J gene: TRBJ2-3; CDR3 DNA: TGCGCCAGCAGCCCACCTGAGCGGACCACAGATACGCAGTATTTT; CDR3 protein: CASSPPERTTDTQYF
V gene: TRBV4-2; clone size: few; D gene: .; J gene: TRBJ2-5; CDR3 DNA: TGTGCCAGCAGCCCGAGGGGGGCTAGCGCGGGGGAGACCCAGTACTTC; CDR3 protein: CASSPRGASAGETQYF
V gene: TRBV13; clone size: many; D gene: TRBD2; J gene: TRBJ2-3; CDR3 DNA: TGTGCCAGCAGCTTAGAGGCTAGCGGGAGTTCAGATACGCAGTATTTT; CDR3 protein: CASSLEASGSSDTQYF
V gene: TRBV7-2; clone size: .; D gene: .; J gene: TRBJ1-1; CDR3 DNA: TGTGCCAGCAGCGCCAGCTCCAGGCGCACTGAAGCTTTCTTT; CDR3 protein: CASSASSRRTEAFF
V gene: TRBV12-3/TRBV12-4; clone size: few; D gene: .; J gene: TRBJ2-1; CDR3 DNA: TGTGCCAGCAGCTCTACTGCCAATGAGCAGTTCTTC; CDR3 protein: CASSSTANEQFF
V gene: TRBV11-1; clone size: few; D gene: TRBD1; J gene: TRBJ2-7; CDR3 DNA: TGTGCCAGCGGACAGGGTACCTTGGAGGAGTACTTC; CDR3 protein: CASGQGTLEEYF
V gene: TRBV7-3; clone size: .; D gene: TRBD2; J gene: TRBJ2-7; CDR3 DNA: TGTGCCAGCAGCGTCCGAGCGGGATGGTCCTACGAGCAGTACTTC; CDR3 protein: CASSVRAGWSYEQYF
V gene: TRBV2; clone size: many; D gene: .; J gene: TRBJ2-1; CDR3 DNA: TGTGCCAGCAGTGAATACAATGAGCAGTTCTTC; CDR3 protein: CASSEYNEQFF
V gene: TRBV9; clone size: .; D gene: .; J gene: TRBJ2-2; CDR3 DNA: TGTGCCAGCAGCCCGAGGGGAACCTCGAACACCGGGGAGCTGTTTTTT; CDR3 protein: CASSPRGTSNTGELFF
V gene: TRBV6-1; clone size: many; D gene: .; J gene: TRBJ1-2; CDR3 DNA: TGTGCCAGCACCTTCCACAAACAGGGAGGCGGCTACACCTTC; CDR3 protein: CASTFHKQGGGYTF
V gene: TRBV5-1; clone size: few; D gene: .; J gene: TRBJ2-7; CDR3 DNA: TGCGCCAGCAGCTTGGAGGTTGGCTACGAGCAGTACTTC; CDR3 protein: CASSLEVGYEQYF
V gene: TRBV29-1; clone size: .; D gene: TRBD2; J gene: TRBJ2-3; CDR3 DNA: TGCAGCGTTGAAGGAACTAGCGGGATAGGCACAGATACGCAGTATTTT; CDR3 protein: CSVEGTSGIGTDTQYF
V gene: TRBV5-1; clone size: medium-sized; D gene: .; J gene: TRBJ1-1; CDR3 DNA: TGCGCCAGCAGCTTGGCCCCCACGTGGGACTCCGGGAACACTGAAGCTTTCTTT; CDR3 protein: CASSLAPTWDSGNTEAFF
V gene: TRBV29-1; clone size: many; D gene: .; J gene: TRBJ1-1; CDR3 DNA: TGCAGCGTTGAAGATCCAAGGGGGGACACTGAAGCTTTCTTT; CDR3 protein: CSVEDPRGDTEAFF
V gene: TRBV20-1; clone size: many; D gene: TRBD1; J gene: TRBJ1-1; CDR3 DNA: TGCAGTGCAGAAACAGGGGGGACTGAAGCTTTCTTT; CDR3 protein: CSAETGGTEAFF
V gene: TRBV15; clone size: many; D gene: .; J gene: TRBJ2-5; CDR3 DNA: TGTGCCACCAGCAGAGAGAAGGGGGGCGCGGGAGAGACCCAGTACTTC; CDR3 protein: CATSREKGGAGETQYF
V gene: TRBV11-2; clone size: few; D gene: TRBD2; J gene: TRBJ2-2; CDR3 DNA: TGTGCCAGCAGCTTAGGCGGCGTGACTAGCGGGAACACCGGGGAGCTGTTTTTT; CDR3 protein: CASSLGGVTSGNTGELFF
V gene: TRBV3-1; clone size: many; D gene: .; J gene: TRBJ2-4; CDR3 DNA: TGTGCCAGCAGCCAAAGGGAATACATTCAGTACTTC; CDR3 protein: CASSQREYIQYF
V gene: TRBV5-6; clone size: .; D gene: .; J gene: TRBJ2-7; CDR3 DNA: TGTGCCAGCAGTTCCCGGGTGGGGGGAGACGAGCAGTACTTC; CDR3 protein: CASSSRVGGDEQYF
V gene: TRBV29-1; clone size: many; D gene: .; J gene: TRBJ1-2; CDR3 DNA: TGCAGCGTTGAACAGGTTAACTATGGCTACACCTTC; CDR3 protein: CSVEQVNYGYTF
V gene: TRBV5-1; clone size: many; D gene: TRBD2; J gene: TRBJ2-5; CDR3 DNA: TGCGCCAGCAGCGGACGGACTAGCGGGGCCCAAGAGACCCAGTACTTC; CDR3 protein: CASSGRTSGAQETQYF
V gene: TRBV20-1; clone size: many; D gene: .; J gene: TRBJ1-5; CDR3 DNA: TGCAGTGCTAGAGTGGGGGACAAGCCCCAGCATTTT; CDR3 protein: CSARVGDKPQHF
V gene: TRBV20-1; clone size: many; D gene: .; J gene: TRBJ2-2; CDR3 DNA: TGCAGTGCTAGAGATGAGTCCGACGTCGGCACCGGGGAGCTGTTTTTT; CDR3 protein: CSARDESDVGTGELFF
V gene: TRBV6-1; clone size: many; D gene: .; J gene: TRBJ2-4; CDR3 DNA: TGTGCCAGCAGTGGATCAAGGGGCGTCAAAAACATTCAGTACTTC; CDR3 protein: CASSGSRGVKNIQYF
V gene: TRBV5-1; clone size: few; D gene: TRBD1; J gene: TRBJ1-1; CDR3 DNA: TGCGCCAGCAGCATAGGACAGGAGGGATCTGAAGCTTTCTTT; CDR3 protein: CASSIGQEGSEAFF
V gene: TRBV10-3; clone size: many; D gene: .; J gene: TRBJ2-7; CDR3 DNA: TGTGCCATCAGTGAAGATATGGGCAGGGACTCGCCCTACGAGCAGTACTTC; CDR3 protein: CAISEDMGRDSPYEQYF
V gene: TRBV20-1; clone size: few; D gene: TRBD1; J gene: TRBJ2-3; CDR3 DNA: TGCAGTGCTAGAGGGACAGGGGCAACAGATACGCAGTATTTT; CDR3 protein: CSARGTGATDTQYF
V gene: TRBV5-5; clone size: few; D gene: .; J gene: TRBJ2-1; CDR3 DNA: TGTGCCAGCAGCTTGATGTCTAGCGCGGGAAATGAGCAGTTCTTC; CDR3 protein: CASSLMSSAGNEQFF
V gene: TRBV2; clone size: few; D gene: .; J gene: TRBJ2-3; CDR3 DNA: TGTGCCAGCAGTGATCTAGGGAGCACAGATACGCAGTATTTT; CDR3 protein: CASSDLGSTDTQYF
V gene: TRBV2; clone size: few; D gene: .; J gene: TRBJ2-2; CDR3 DNA: TGTGCCAGCAGTGAAGGAGGGATCGAAAGAGCCGGGGAGCTGTTTTTT; CDR3 protein: CASSEGGIERAGELFF
V gene: TRBV5-4; clone size: .; D gene: .; J gene: TRBJ2-7; CDR3 DNA: TGTGCCAGCAGCTTGGAGGGGACTGCCTCCTACGAGCAGTACTTC; CDR3 protein: CASSLEGTASYEQYF
V gene: TRBV18; clone size: few; D gene: .; J gene: TRBJ1-1; CDR3 DNA: TGTGCCAGCTCACCTTATCCGGGTCGTGAAGCTTTCTTT; CDR3 protein: CASSPYPGREAFF
V gene: TRBV9; clone size: many; D gene: TRBD2; J gene: TRBJ2-7; CDR3 DNA: TGTGCCAGCAGCGTAGCTACTAGCGGGACCTACGAGCAGTACTTC; CDR3 protein: CASSVATSGTYEQYF
V gene: TRBV5-1; clone size: medium-sized; D gene: .; J gene: TRBJ2-2; CDR3 DNA: TGCGCCAGCAGCTTTGCCCCGAACGCCGGGGAGCTGTTTTTT; CDR3 protein: CASSFAPNAGELFF
V gene: TRBV15; clone size: many; D gene: .; J gene: TRBJ1-5; CDR3 DNA: TGTGCCACCAGCAGAGATGGGAGGGTAGGAAGCAATCAGCCCCAGCATTTT; CDR3 protein: CATSRDGRVGSNQPQHF
V gene: TRBV6-2/TRBV6-3; clone size: many; D gene: TRBD1; J gene: TRBJ1-3; CDR3 DNA: TGTGCCAGCAGTCCCGACAGGGTTTCCGGAAACACCATATATTTT; CDR3 protein: CASSPDRVSGNTIYF
V gene: TRBV28; clone size: many; D gene: .; J gene: TRBJ1-5; CDR3 DNA: TGTGCCAGCCGGGCGGGGGTCAGTTATCAGCCCCAGCATTTT; CDR3 protein: CASRAGVSYQPQHF
V gene: TRBV7-9; clone size: many; D gene: .; J gene: TRBJ1-2; CDR3 DNA: TGTGCCAGCAGCTTAGACCCCCGGAACGGTGGCTACACCTTC; CDR3 protein: CASSLDPRNGGYTF
V gene: TRBV27; clone size: many; D gene: .; J gene: TRBJ2-4; CDR3 DNA: TGTGCCAGCAGTTTAAGGACCAAAAACATTCAGTACTTC; CDR3 protein: CASSLRTKNIQYF
V gene: TRBV6-2/TRBV6-3; clone size: many; D gene: .; J gene: TRBJ2-2; CDR3 DNA: TGTGCCAGCAGACGAACATCGATAAACACCGGGGAGCTGTTTTTT; CDR3 protein: CASRRTSINTGELFF
V gene: TRBV2; clone size: many; D gene: .; J gene: TRBJ1-1; CDR3 DNA: TGTGCCAGCAGTGGATTGGGGAACACTGAAGCTTTCTTT; CDR3 protein: CASSGLGNTEAFF
V gene: TRBV7-9; clone size: few; D gene: .; J gene: TRBJ2-5; CDR3 DNA: TGTGCCAGCAGCCCCCTCAGTGAGACCCAGTACTTC; CDR3 protein: CASSPLSETQYF
V gene: TRBV6-1; clone size: .; D gene: .; J gene: TRBJ1-1; CDR3 DNA: TGTGCCAGCAGTGAATATAGGGTGCGGAACACTGAAGCTTTCTTT; CDR3 protein: CASSEYRVRNTEAFF
V gene: TRBV20-1; clone size: many; D gene: TRBD1; J gene: TRBJ1-3; CDR3 DNA: TGCAGTGCCACCCAGGGGGGGCCCGGAAACACCATATATTTT; CDR3 protein: CSATQGGPGNTIYF
V gene: TRBV11-2; clone size: many; D gene: TRBD2; J gene: TRBJ2-1; CDR3 DNA: TGTGCCAGCAGCTGGGGACTACGGGAGCAGTTCTTC; CDR3 protein: CASSWGLREQFF
V gene: TRBV20-1; clone size: many; D gene: TRBD2; J gene: TRBJ2-1; CDR3 DNA: TGCAGTGCTCCAAGGACTAGCGGCACCCCTGATGAGCAGTTCTTC; CDR3 protein: CSAPRTSGTPDEQFF
V gene: TRBV10-3; clone size: many; D gene: .; J gene: TRBJ2-2; CDR3 DNA: TGTGCCATCAGTGACAGGGAGCCCGGGGAGCTGTTTTTT; CDR3 protein: CAISDREPGELFF
V gene: TRBV5-7; clone size: medium-sized; D gene: TRBD1; J gene: TRBJ2-1; CDR3 DNA: TGTGCCAGCAGCTTCCCCAGGGGGAGAAAGAAGGACAATGAGCAGTTCTTC; CDR3 protein: CASSFPRGRKKDNEQFF
V gene: TRBV7-2; clone size: .; D gene: .; J gene: TRBJ2-7; CDR3 DNA: TGTGCCAGCAGCTCCCGGGCTAACTACGAGCAGTACTTC; CDR3 protein: CASSSRANYEQYF
V gene: TRBV10-3; clone size: medium-sized; D gene: TRBD1; J gene: TRBJ2-7; CDR3 DNA: TGTGCCATAGGCCGGGACAGGGGGCCCTACGAGCAGTACTTC; CDR3 protein: CAIGRDRGPYEQYF
V gene: TRBV20-1; clone size: many; D gene: .; J gene: TRBJ1-6; CDR3 DNA: TGCAGTGCTACTTGGGGGAAGGGCTCACCCCTCCACTTT; CDR3 protein: CSATWGKGSPLHF
V gene: TRBV5-5; clone size: many; D gene: .; J gene: TRBJ2-5; CDR3 DNA: TGTGCCAGCAGCGTTGGACAGTTACAAGAGACCCAGTACTTC; CDR3 protein: CASSVGQLQETQYF
V gene: TRBV20-1; clone size: few; D gene: TRBD1; J gene: TRBJ1-1; CDR3 DNA: TGCAGTGCTAAACAGGGGAAGAACACTGAAGCTTTCTTT; CDR3 protein: CSAKQGKNTEAFF